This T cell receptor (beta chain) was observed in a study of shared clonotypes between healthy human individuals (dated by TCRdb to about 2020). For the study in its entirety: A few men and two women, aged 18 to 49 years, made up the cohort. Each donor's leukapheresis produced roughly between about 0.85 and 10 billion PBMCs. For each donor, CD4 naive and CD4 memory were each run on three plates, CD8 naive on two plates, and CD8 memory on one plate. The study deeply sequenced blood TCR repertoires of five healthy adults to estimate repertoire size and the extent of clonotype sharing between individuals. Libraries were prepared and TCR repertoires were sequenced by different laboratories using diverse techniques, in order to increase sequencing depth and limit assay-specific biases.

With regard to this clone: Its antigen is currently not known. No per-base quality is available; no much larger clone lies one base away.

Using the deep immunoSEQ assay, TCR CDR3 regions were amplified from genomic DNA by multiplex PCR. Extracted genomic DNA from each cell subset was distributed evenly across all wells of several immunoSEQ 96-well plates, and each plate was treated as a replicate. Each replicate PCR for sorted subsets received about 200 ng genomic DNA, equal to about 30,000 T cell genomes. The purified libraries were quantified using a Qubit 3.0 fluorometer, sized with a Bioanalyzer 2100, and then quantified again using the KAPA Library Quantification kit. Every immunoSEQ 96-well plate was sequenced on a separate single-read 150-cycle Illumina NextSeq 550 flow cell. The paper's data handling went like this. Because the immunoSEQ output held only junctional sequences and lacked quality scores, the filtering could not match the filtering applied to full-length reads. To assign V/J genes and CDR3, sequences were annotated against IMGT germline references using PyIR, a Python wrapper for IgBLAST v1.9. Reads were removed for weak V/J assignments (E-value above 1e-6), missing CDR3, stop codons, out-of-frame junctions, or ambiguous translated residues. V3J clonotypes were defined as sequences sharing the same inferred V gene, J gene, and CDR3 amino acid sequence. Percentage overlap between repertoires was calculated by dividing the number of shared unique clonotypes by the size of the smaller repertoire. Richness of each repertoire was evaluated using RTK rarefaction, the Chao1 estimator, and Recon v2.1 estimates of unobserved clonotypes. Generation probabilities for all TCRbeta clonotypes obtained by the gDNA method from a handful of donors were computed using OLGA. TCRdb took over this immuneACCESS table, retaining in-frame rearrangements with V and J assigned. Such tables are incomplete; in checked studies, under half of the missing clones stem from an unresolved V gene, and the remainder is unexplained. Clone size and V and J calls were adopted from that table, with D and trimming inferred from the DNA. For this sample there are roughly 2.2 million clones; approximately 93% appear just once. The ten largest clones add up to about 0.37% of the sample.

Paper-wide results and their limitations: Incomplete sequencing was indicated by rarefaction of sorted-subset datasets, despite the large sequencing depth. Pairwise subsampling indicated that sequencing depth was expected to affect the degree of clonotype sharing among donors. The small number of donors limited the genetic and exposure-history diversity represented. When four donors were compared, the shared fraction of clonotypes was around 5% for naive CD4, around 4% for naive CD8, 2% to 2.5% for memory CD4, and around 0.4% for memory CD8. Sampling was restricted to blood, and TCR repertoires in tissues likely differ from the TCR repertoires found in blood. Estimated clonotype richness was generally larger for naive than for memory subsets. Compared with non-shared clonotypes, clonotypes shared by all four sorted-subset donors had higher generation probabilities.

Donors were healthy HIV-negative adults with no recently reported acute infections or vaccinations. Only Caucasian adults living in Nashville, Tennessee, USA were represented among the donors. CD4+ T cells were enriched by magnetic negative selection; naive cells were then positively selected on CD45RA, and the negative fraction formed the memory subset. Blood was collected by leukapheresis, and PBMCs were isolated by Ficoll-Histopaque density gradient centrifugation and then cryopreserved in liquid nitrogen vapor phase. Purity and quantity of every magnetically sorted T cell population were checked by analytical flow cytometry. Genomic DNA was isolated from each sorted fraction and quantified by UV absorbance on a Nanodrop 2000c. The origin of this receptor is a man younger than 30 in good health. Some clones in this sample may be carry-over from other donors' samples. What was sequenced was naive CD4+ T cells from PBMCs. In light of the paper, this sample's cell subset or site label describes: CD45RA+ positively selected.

The CDR3 in this case is CSVEFGYEQFF. DNA sequence: TGCAGTGTCGAGTTCGGGTATGAGCAGTTCTTC. The chain is made from TRBV20-1 and TRBJ2-1, with no confidently assigned D gene. The junction carries 12 bases between V and J, which are trimmed by 7 bases and 8 bases respectively. In the germline V gene (reference sequence), CDR1 corresponds to DFQATT and CDR2 to SNEGSKA. The CDR3 runs 11 amino acids, cysteine and phenylalanine included. Kept here is only the CDR3 DNA, which spans 33 bases and is read in frame from base 1.